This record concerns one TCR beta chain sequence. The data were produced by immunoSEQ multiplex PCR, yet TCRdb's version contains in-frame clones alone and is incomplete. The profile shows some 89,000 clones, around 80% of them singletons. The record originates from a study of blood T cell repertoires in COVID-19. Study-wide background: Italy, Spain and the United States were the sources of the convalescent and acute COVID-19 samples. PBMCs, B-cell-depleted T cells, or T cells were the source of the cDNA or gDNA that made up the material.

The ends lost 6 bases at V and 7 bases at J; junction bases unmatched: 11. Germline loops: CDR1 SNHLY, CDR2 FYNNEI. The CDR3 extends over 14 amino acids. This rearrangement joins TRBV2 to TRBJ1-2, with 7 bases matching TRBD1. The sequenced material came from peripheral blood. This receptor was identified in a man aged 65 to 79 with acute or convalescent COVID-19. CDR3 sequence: CASSTGQANSGYTF. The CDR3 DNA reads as TGTGCCAGCAGCACTGGACAGGCAAATAGTGGCTACACCTTC.